The 18 T cell receptor beta chains listed next were all sequenced from one sample in a study of blood T cell repertoires in COVID-19. Clones were sequenced by immunoSEQ multiplex PCR, and TCRdb holds only the in-frame ones, with some missing. This table has a few hundred thousand clones, about nine tenths appearing once. The sequencing input was PBMCs or T cells enriched from blood (not recorded which). All receptors derive from a young woman who had recovered from COVID-19.

This chain links TRBV30 with TRBJ2-7, with TRBD2 matching 7 bases. The CDR3 has 13 residues. CDR1 and CDR2 (germline): GTSNPN, SVGIG (reference sequence). V lost 4 bases, J lost 2 bases, and 5 bases stayed unmatched. CDR3 in amino acids: CAWKRDGTYEQYF. CDR3 nucleotides: TGTGCCTGGAAGCGGGACGGCACCTACGAGCAGTACTTC.

The chain recombines TRBV19 with TRBJ1-5; D not certain. Trimming took off 7 bases at V and 4 bases at J, with 14 bases between the two ends. Germline CDR1 is LNHDA and CDR2 is SQIVND (reference sequence). The CDR3 is 14 residues long. The DNA of the CDR3 is TGTGCCAGTAAGATGGCACAGTTTAATCAGCCCCAGCATTTT. It encodes CASKMAQFNQPQHF.

The rearrangement links TRBV2 to TRBJ2-7, with TRBD1 matching 8 bases. Per the germline V gene, CDR1 is SNHLY and CDR2 is FYNNEI. The CDR3 consists of 15 residues. Trimming took 7 bases from V and 2 from J; bases not matched to a gene: 10. CDR3 sequence reads: CASTLGQGGPYEQYF. DNA for the CDR3: TGTGCCAGCACTCTAGGACAGGGTGGGCCCTACGAGCAGTACTTC. The full variable domain, rest sourced from reference TRBV2 and TRBJ2-7, is EPEVTQTPSHQVTQMGQEVILRCVPISNHLYFYWYRQILGQKVEFLVSFYNNEISEKSEIFDDQFSVERPDGSNFTLKIRSTKLEDSAMYFCASTLGQGGPYEQYFGPGTRLTVT.

The chain combines TRBV5-1 with TRBJ2-1; 7 bases fit TRBD1. The CDR3 covers 16 residues. Per the germline V gene, CDR1 is SGHRS and CDR2 is YFSETQ. V gave up 4 bases and J gave up 0 bases; unmatched junction bases: 7. CDR3 in amino acids: CASSVTGAHSYNEQFF. CDR3 nucleotides: TGCGCCAGCAGCGTCACAGGGGCCCACTCCTACAATGAGCAGTTCTTC.

This clone has only one observation. J is TRBJ2-3 and V is TRBV11-2; D ambiguous. V lost 4 bases and J lost 8, with 13 bases in between. Per germline, CDR1 SGHAT and CDR2 FQNNGV. The CDR3 runs 13 residues. The CDR3 sequence: CASSSTRPGTQYF. CDR3 DNA sequence: TGTGCCAGCAGCTCCACCAGGCCCGGTACGCAGTATTTT.

This clone was seen just once. The chain recombines TRBV27 with TRBJ1-4, with 7 bases identical to TRBD1. The ends lost 4 bases at V and 7 bases at J; junction bases unmatched: 6. Germline V CDR1 and CDR2: MNHEY, SMNVEV (reference sequence). This CDR3 region has 14 residues. The CDR3 sequence is CASSSRQGGEKLFF. In DNA, the CDR3 is TGTGCCAGCAGTTCCCGACAGGGCGGTGAAAAACTGTTTTTT.

The genes are TRBV19 and TRBJ2-7; TRBD1 aligns across 7 bases. Germline CDR1 LNHDA, CDR2 SQIVND (reference sequence). CDR3 length: 13 residues. Losses at the gene ends were 3 bases for V and 6 bases for J; bases not matched to a gene: 5. For the CDR3, the DNA is TGTGCCAGTAGTATCACAGGGGTGAGCGAGCAGTACTTC. It encodes CASSITGVSEQYF.

This chain uses TRBV13 with TRBJ2-1; 11 nucleotides align to TRBD2. The trim removed 4 bases at V and 9 bases at J, leaving 14 bases unmatched. In germline, CDR1 is PRHDT, CDR2 FYEKMQ (reference sequence). The CDR3 consists of 17 residues. CDR3 DNA sequence: TGTGCCAGCAGCTCACGGACGGGACTAGCGGTAGTAGGTGAGCAGTTCTTC. It codes for CASSSRTGLAVVGEQFF. Combining the CDR3 with reference TRBV13 and TRBJ2-1 gives the whole variable domain AAGVIQSPRHLIKEKRETATLKCYPIPRHDTVYWYQQGPGQDPQFLISFYEKMQSDKGSIPDRFSAQQFSDYHSELNMSSLELGDSALYFCASSSRTGLAVVGEQFFGPGTRLTVL.

This clone was recorded a few times. The chain carries TRBV5-1 and TRBJ2-1, with TRBD1 identical over 7 bases. This CDR3 is built from 15 residues. Per germline, CDR1 SGHRS and CDR2 YFSETQ. Unmatched junction bases numbered 4, after V lost 4 bases and J lost 0 bases. The DNA for the CDR3 is TGCGCCAGCAGCGGGGGACAGACCTCCTACAATGAGCAGTTCTTC. This encodes CASSGGQTSYNEQFF.

The chain recombines TRBV7-3 with TRBJ1-3; D is undetermined. The CDR3 has 16 residues. Per germline, CDR1 SGHTA and CDR2 FQGTGA. V was clipped by 3 bases and J by 0 bases, with 12 bases between them. In nucleotides, the CDR3 is TGTGCCAGCAGCTTCCACGGGGAGAGCTCTGGAAACACCATATATTTT. Translating gives CASSFHGESSGNTIYF.

The CDR3 sequence: CASSPRTNYGYTF. In DNA form, the CDR3 reads TGCGCCAGCAGTCCTAGGACTAACTATGGCTACACCTTC. The V call is TRBV10-1, the J call TRBJ1-2; D is unclear. Germline V gene lookup returns CDR1 WNHNN and CDR2 SYGVQD (reference sequence). The CDR3 totals 13 residues. Trimming took 5 bases from V and 0 from J, leaving 7 bases between them.

The CDR3 nucleotides read TGCGCCAGCAGCTTGGGCTGGGGCGGCTACAATGAGCAGTTCTTC. This translates into CASSLGWGGYNEQFF. V gene TRBV5-1 combines with J gene TRBJ2-1; a weak D match, TRBD1 (5 bases). The CDR3 consists of 15 residues. In germline, CDR1 is SGHRS, CDR2 YFSETQ. Trimming removed 0 bases at V and 3 bases at J, with 10 bases between.

The V and J genes are TRBV19 and TRBJ2-1, with D possibly TRBD1 on 5 matching bases. The germline CDR1 and CDR2 sequences are LNHDA and SQIVND (reference sequence). V was pared by 3 bases and J by 9 bases, with 18 bases between. The CDR3 length is 15 residues. CDR3 region: CASSIIGQGHGEQFF. The DNA for the CDR3 is TGTGCCAGTAGTATTATCGGGCAGGGCCACGGTGAGCAGTTCTTC.

This sequence joins TRBV18 and TRBJ1-1; a possible D gene is TRBD1 (6 bases). The length of the CDR3 is 13 residues. Germline values: CDR1 KGHSH, CDR2 LQKENI. V lost 3 bases to trimming and J lost 5 bases, with 10 bases between them. CDR3 sequence reads: CASSPQGRTEAFF. In DNA form, the CDR3 reads TGTGCCAGCTCACCCCAGGGGCGGACTGAAGCTTTCTTT. The variable domain in full, completed from reference TRBV18 and TRBJ1-1, reads NAGVMQNPRHLVRRRGQEARLRCSPMKGHSHVYWYRQLPEEGLKFMVYLQKENIIDESGMPKERFSAEFPKEGPSILRIQQVVRGDSAAYFCASSPQGRTEAFFGQGTRLTVV.

V gene TRBV11-3 combines with J gene TRBJ2-7, with 7 nucleotides matching TRBD1. Germline V gene data show CDR1 as SGHNT and CDR2 as YENEEA. J lost 6 bases, V lost 4 bases, and 3 bases had no gene match. The CDR3 sequence is 12 residues long. The CDR3 reads CASSSTGVEQYF. The CDR3 nucleotides read TGTGCCAGCAGCTCAACAGGGGTCGAGCAGTACTTC.

J is TRBJ1-2 and V is TRBV6-1, with D perhaps TRBD1 (5 bases). Germline values: CDR1 MNHNS, CDR2 SASEGT. V lost 1 base and J 6 bases, leaving 12 bases between the germline ends. CDR3 length: 14 amino acids. DNA of the CDR3: TGTGCCAGCAGTGAAGGTAGGGGAAAGGATGGCTACACCTTC. This translates into CASSEGRGKDGYTF.

This clone showed up just once. The chain employs TRBV28 and TRBJ1-3; D is unresolved. V gave up 2 bases and J gave up 3 bases, with 11 bases separating them. CDR1 is MDHEN and CDR2 is SYDVKM in the germline V gene. This CDR3 is built from 15 residues. CDR3 sequence: CASSLNVPGGNTIYF. CDR3 sequence (DNA): TGTGCCAGCAGTTTAAACGTTCCAGGTGGAAACACCATATATTTT. The full variable domain, rest sourced from reference TRBV28 and TRBJ1-3, is DVKVTQSSRYLVKRTGEKVFLECVQDMDHENMFWYRQDPGLGLRLIYFSYDVKMKEKGDIPEGYSVSREKKERFSLILESASTNQTSMYLCASSLNVPGGNTIYFGEGSWLTVV.

The chain combines TRBV10-1 with TRBJ1-4, with a tentative D call TRBD1 (6 bases). V lost 0 bases to trimming and J lost 8 bases, with 13 bases between them. Germline V gene data show CDR1 as WNHNN and CDR2 as SYGVQD (reference sequence). This CDR3 spans 15 amino acids. DNA for the CDR3: TGCGCCAGCAGTGAGTCCGGACAGCTGGACGAAAAACTGTTTTTT. Amino acid sequence: CASSESGQLDEKLFF.